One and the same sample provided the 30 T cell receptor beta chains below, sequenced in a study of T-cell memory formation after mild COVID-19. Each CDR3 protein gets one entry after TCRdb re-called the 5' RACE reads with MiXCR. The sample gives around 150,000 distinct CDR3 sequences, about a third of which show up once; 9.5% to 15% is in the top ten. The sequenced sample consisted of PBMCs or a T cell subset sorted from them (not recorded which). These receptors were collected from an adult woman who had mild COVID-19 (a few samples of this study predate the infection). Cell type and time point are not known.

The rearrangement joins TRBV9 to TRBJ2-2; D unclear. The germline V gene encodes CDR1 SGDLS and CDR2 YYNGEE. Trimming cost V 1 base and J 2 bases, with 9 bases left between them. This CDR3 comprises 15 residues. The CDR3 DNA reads TGTGCCAGCAGCGTACTGGCGGTAAACACCGGGGAGCTGTTTTTT. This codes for CASSVLAVNTGELFF.

The DNA for the CDR3 is TGCGCCAGCAGCCAAGTGGGTATAGCGGGAGGACTCTACAATGAGCAGTTCTTC. Translating it yields CASSQVGIAGGLYNEQFF. The rearrangement links TRBV4-3 to TRBJ2-1; 10 positions match TRBD2. The V gene's germline CDR1 is LGHNA and CDR2 YSLEER. With V trimmed by 1 base and J by 3 bases, 9 bases remained unmatched. The CDR3 extends over 18 amino acids.

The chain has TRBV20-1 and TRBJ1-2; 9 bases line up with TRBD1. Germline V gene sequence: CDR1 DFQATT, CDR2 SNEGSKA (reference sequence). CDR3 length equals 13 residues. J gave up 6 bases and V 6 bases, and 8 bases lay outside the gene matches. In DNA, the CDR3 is TGCAGTGCGGCGGCACAGGGGGCCCATGGCTACACCTTC. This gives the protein CSAAAQGAHGYTF.

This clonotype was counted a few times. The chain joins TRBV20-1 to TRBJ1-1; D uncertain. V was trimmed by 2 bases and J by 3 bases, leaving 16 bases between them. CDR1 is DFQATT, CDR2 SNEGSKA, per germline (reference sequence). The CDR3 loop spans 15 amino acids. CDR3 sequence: CSARRLRDRDTEAFF. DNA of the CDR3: TGCAGTGCTAGACGATTAAGGGATCGGGACACTGAAGCTTTCTTT.

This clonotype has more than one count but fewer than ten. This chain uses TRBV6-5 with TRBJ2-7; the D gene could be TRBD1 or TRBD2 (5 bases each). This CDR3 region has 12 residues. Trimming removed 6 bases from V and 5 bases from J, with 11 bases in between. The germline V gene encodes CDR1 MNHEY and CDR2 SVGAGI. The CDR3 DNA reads TGTGCCAGCAGGGGACCAGTCCACGAGCAGTACTTC. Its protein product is CASRGPVHEQYF.

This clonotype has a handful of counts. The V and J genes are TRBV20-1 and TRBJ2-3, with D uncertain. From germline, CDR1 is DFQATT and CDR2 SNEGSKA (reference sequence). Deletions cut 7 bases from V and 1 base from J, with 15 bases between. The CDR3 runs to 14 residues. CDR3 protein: CSVATTFRTDTQYF. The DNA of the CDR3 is TGCAGTGTGGCTACGACTTTTCGCACAGATACGCAGTATTTT.

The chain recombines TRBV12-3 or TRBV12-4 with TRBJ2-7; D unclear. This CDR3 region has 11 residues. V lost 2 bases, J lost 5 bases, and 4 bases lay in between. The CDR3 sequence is CASSLYDEQYF. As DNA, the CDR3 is TGTGCCAGCAGTTTATACGACGAGCAGTACTTC.

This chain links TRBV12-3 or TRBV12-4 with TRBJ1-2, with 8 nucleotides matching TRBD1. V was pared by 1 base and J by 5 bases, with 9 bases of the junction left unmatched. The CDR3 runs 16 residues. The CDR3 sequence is CASSLEGAGGGYGYTF. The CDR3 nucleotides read TGTGCCAGCAGTTTAGAAGGGGCAGGGGGCGGGTATGGCTACACCTTC.

The CDR3 sequence is CATSELGHPLNEQFF. In DNA, the CDR3 is TGTGCCACCAGTGAACTGGGACACCCCCTCAATGAGCAGTTCTTC. The chain recombines TRBV24-1 with TRBJ2-1; the D gene is possibly TRBD1 (6 bases). CDR1 and CDR2 from the germline V gene are KGHDR and SFDVKD. The V end was cut by 4 bases, the J end by 6 bases, with 15 bases between. There are 15 residues in the CDR3.

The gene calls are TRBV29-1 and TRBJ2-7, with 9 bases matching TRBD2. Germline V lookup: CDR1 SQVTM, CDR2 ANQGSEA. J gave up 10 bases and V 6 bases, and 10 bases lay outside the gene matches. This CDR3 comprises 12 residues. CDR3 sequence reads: CSVSSGGANQYF. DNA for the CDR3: TGCAGCGTCAGTAGCGGGGGAGCGAACCAGTACTTC.

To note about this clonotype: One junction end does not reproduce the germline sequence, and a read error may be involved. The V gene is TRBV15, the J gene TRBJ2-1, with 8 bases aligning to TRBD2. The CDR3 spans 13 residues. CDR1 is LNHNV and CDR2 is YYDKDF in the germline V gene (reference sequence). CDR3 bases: TGTGCCACCAGCAGACCAGCCGGGACTAGGGAGATCTTC. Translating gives CATSRPAGTREIF.

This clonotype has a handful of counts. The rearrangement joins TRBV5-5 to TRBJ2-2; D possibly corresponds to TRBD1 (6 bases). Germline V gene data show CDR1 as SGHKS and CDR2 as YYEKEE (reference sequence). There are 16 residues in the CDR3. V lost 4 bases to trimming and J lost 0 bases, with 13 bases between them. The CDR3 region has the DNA TGTGCCAGCAGCCTGCTGGGGGCAGCGAACACCGGGGAGCTGTTTTTT. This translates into CASSLLGAANTGELFF.

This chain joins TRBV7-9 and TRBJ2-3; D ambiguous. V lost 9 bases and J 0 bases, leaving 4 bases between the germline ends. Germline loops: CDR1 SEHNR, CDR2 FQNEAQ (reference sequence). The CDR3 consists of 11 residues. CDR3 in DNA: TGTGCCAGTGGAAGCACAGATACGCAGTATTTT. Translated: CASGSTDTQYF.

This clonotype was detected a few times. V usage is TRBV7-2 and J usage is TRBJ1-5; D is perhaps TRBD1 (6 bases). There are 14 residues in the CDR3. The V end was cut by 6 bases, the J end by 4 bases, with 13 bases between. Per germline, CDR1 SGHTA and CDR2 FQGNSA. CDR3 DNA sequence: TGTGCCAGCAGTCTGGGACACTTGAATCAGCCCCAGCATTTT. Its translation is CASSLGHLNQPQHF.

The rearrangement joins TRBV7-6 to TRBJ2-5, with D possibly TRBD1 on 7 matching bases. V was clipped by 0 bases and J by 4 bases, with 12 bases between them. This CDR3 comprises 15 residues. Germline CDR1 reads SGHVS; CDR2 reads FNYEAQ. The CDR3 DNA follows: TGTGCCAGCAGCTTAGCGCATCAGGGGGGAGAGACCCAGTACTTC. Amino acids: CASSLAHQGGETQYF.

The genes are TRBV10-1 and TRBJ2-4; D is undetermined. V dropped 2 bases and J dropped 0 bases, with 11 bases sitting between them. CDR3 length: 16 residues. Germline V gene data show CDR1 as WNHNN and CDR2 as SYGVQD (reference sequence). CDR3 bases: TGCGCCAGCAGTGAGACGGATAAACTAGCCAAAAACATTCAGTACTTC. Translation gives CASSETDKLAKNIQYF.

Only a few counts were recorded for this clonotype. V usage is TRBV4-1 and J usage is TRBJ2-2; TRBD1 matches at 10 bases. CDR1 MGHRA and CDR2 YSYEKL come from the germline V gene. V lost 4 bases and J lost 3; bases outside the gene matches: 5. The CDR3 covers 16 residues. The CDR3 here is CASSPGQGIDTGELFF. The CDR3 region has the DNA TGCGCCAGCAGCCCGGGACAGGGGATAGACACCGGGGAGCTGTTTTTT.

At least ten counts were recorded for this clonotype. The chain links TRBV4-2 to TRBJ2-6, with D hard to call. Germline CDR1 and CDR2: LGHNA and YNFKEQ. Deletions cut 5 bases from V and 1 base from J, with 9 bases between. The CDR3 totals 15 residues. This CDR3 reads CASSTRISGANVLTF. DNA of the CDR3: TGTGCCAGCAGCACCAGGATATCTGGGGCCAACGTCCTGACTTTC.

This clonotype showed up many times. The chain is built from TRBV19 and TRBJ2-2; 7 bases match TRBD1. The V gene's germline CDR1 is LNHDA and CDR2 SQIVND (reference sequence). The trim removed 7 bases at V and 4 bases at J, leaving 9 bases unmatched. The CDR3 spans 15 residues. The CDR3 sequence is CASIQQGPGTGELFF. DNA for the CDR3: TGTGCCAGTATCCAACAGGGGCCGGGCACCGGGGAGCTGTTTTTT. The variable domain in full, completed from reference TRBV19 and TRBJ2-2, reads DGGITQSPKYLFRKEGQNVTLSCEQNLNHDAMYWYRQDPGQGLRLIYYSQIVNDFQKGDIAEGYSVSREKKESFPLTVTSAQKNPTAFYLCASIQQGPGTGELFFGEGSRLTVL.

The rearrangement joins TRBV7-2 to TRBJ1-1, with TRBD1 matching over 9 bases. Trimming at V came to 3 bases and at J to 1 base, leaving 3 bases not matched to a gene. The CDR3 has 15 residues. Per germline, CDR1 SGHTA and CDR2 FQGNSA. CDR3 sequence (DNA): TGTGCCAGCAGCTTCAGGACAGGGGAGAACACTGAAGCTTTCTTT. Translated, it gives CASSFRTGENTEAFF.

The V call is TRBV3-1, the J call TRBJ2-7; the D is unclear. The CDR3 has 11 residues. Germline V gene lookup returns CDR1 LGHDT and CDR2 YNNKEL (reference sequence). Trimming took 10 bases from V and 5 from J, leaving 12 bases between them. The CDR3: CATGRNHEQYF. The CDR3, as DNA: TGTGCCACAGGAAGGAACCACGAGCAGTACTTC.

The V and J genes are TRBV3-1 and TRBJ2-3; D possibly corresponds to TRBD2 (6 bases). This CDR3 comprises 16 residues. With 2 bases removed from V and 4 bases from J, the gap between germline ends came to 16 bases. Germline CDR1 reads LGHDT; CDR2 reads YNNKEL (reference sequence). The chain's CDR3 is CASSQNSAGWADTQYF. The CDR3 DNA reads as TGTGCCAGCAGCCAAAACAGCGCGGGGTGGGCAGATACGCAGTATTTT.

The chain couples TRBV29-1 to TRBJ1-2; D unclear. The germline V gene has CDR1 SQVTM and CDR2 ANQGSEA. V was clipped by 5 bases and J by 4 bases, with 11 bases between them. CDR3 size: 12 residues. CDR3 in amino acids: CSVPESPYGYTF. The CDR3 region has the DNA TGCAGCGTTCCGGAATCCCCCTATGGCTACACCTTC.

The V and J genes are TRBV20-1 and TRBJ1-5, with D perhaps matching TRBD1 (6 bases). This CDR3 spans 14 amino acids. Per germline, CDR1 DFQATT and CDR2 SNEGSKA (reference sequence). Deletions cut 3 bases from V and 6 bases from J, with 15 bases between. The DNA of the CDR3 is TGCAGTGCTAGGGGTCGGGGGCCTCTTCAGCCCCAGCATTTT. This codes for CSARGRGPLQPQHF.

CDR3 loop: CASSQDWNKAFF. The CDR3, as DNA: TGCGCCAGCAGCCAAGACTGGAATAAAGCTTTCTTT. This chain uses TRBV4-3 with TRBJ1-1; no firm D call. The CDR3 has 12 amino acids. CDR1 is LGHNA, CDR2 YSLEER, per germline. V lost 0 bases and J lost 9, with 8 bases in between.

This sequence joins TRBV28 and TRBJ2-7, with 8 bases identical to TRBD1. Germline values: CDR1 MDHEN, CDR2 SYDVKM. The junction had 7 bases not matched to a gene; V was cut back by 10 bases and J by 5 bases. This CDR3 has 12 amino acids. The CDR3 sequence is CATWTGNHEQYF. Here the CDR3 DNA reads TGTGCCACCTGGACAGGGAACCACGAGCAGTACTTC.

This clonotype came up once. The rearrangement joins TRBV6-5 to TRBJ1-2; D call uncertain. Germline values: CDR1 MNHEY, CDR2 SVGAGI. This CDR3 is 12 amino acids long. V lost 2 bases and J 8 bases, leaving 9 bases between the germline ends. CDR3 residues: CASSYAGEGYTF. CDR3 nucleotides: TGTGCCAGCAGTTACGCCGGGGAGGGCTACACCTTC.

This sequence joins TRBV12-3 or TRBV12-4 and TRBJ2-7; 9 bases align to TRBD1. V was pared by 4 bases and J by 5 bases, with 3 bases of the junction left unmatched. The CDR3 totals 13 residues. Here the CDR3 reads CASSWDREDEQYF. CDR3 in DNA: TGTGCCAGCAGTTGGGACAGGGAAGACGAGCAGTACTTC.

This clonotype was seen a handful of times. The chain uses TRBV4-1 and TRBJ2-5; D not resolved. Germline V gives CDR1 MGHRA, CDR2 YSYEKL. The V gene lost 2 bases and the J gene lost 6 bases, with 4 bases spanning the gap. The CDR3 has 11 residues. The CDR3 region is CASSQRQTQYF. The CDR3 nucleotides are TGCGCCAGCAGCCAACGCCAGACCCAGTACTTC.

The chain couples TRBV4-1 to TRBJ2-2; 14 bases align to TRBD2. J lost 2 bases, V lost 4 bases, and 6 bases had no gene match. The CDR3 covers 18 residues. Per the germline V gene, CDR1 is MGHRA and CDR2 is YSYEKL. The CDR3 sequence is CASSRTGLAGENTGELFF. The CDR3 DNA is TGCGCCAGCAGCCGGACGGGACTAGCGGGGGAAAACACCGGGGAGCTGTTTTTT.